Sequencing of this TCR beta chain was carried out in a study of shared clonotypes between healthy human individuals. The study's findings and limits: Researchers sampled blood only, noting tissue repertoires likely differ. Memory subsets generally showed smaller estimated richness than naive subsets did.

The CDR3 contains 16 residues. After removal of 3 bases from V and 7 bases from J, the junction contained 10 bases not matched to a gene. CDR1 KGHSH and CDR2 LQKENI come from the germline V gene. To note about this clone: Its antigen is not known.

Some clones are missing from TCRdb's copy, which holds only in-frame ones; the method was immunoSEQ multiplex PCR. Counted here are over 1.5 million clones, around 98% occurring once; the ten biggest clones make up around 0.47%. The sequence was obtained from a man aged 25-45 years in good health. The J gene is TRBJ2-1, the V gene TRBV18, with 9 bases identical to TRBD2. Input material: naive CD4+ T cells sorted from blood. Subset indicated: CD45RA+ positively selected. CDR3 sequence reads: CASSPRGSGSVNEQFF. CDR3 coding DNA: TGTGCCAGCTCACCCCGTGGTAGCGGGAGCGTGAATGAGCAGTTCTTC.